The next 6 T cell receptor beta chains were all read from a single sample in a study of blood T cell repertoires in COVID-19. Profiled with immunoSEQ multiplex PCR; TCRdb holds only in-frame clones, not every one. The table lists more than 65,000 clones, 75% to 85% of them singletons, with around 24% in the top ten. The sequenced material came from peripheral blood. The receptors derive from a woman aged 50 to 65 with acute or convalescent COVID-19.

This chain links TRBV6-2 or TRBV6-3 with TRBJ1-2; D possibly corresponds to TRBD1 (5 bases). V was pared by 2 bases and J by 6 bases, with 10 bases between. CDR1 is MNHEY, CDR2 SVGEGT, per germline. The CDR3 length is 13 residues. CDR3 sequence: CASSYRGYDGYTF. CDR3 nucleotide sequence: TGTGCCAGCAGTTACCGGGGGTACGATGGCTACACCTTC.

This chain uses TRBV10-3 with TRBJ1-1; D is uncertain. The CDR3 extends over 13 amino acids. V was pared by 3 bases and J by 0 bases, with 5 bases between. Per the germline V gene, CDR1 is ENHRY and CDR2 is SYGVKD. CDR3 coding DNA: TGTGCCATCAGTGATACTCTGAACACTGAAGCTTTCTTT. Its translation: CAISDTLNTEAFF.

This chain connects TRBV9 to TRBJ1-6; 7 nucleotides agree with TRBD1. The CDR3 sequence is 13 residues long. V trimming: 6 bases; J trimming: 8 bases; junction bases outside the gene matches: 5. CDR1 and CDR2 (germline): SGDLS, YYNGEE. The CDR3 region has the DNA TGTGCCAGCAACGCAGGGGGATATTCACCCCTCCACTTT. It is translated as CASNAGGYSPLHF.

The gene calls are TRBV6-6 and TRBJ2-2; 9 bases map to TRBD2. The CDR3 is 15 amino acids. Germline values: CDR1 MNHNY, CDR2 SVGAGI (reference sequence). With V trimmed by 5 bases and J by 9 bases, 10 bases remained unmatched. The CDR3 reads CASSKEAGGPRELFF. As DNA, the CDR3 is TGTGCCAGCAGTAAAGAGGCGGGGGGGCCCAGGGAGCTGTTTTTT.

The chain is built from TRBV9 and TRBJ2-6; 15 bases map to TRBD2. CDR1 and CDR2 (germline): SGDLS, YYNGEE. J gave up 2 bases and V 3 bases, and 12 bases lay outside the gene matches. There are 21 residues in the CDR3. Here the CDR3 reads CASSGGLAGGRGSPGANVLTF. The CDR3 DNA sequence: TGTGCCAGCAGCGGCGGACTAGCGGGGGGGCGAGGTTCACCTGGGGCCAACGTCCTGACTTTC.

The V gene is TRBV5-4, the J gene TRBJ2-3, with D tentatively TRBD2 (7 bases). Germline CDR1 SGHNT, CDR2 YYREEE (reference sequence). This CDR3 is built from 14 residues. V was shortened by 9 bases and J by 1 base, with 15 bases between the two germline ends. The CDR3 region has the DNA TGTGCCACCAAGGGGGGAGGGGGCACAGATACGCAGTATTTT. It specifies CATKGGGGTDTQYF.